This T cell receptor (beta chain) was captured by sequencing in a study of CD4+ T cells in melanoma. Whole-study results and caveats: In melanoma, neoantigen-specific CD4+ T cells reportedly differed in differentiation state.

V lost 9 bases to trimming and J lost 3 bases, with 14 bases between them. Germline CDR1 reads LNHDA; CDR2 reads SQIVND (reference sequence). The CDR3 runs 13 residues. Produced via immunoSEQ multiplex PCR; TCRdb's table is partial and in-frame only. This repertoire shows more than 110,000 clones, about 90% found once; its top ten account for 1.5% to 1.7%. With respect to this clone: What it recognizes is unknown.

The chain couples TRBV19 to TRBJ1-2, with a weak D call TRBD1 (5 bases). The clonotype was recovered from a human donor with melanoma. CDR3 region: CARPPGTDYGYTF. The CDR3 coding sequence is TGTGCCAGGCCTCCGGGGACGGACTATGGCTACACCTTC.